These 25 T cell receptor beta chains were all obtained from the same sample, sequenced in a study of T cell repertoires in cytomegalovirus infection. Their antigens are not known. In TCRdb, the reads were re-called with MiXCR into one record per CDR3 protein. Among about 470,000 distinct CDR3 sequences listed, more than 40% were seen once. Sequenced material: cultured PBMCs, taken from culture after CMV antigen stimulation. These receptors were taken from a human donor in good health (CMV status not recorded). Some clones in this sample may be carry-over from other donors' samples.

The rearrangement uses TRBV10-3 and TRBJ1-5; D gene ambiguous. CDR3 length: 13 amino acids. The germline gives CDR1 ENHRY, CDR2 SYGVKD. Trimming cost V 3 bases and J 6 bases, with 9 bases left between them. The CDR3 nucleotides read TGTGCCATCAGTGACAGAGAGGGTCAGCCCCAGCATTTT. Translated: CAISDREGQPQHF.

The CDR3 reads CASSDHWQFF. DNA for the CDR3: TGTGCCAGCAGTGATCATTGGCAGTTCTTC. This rearrangement joins TRBV2 to TRBJ2-1; D not certain. Trimming shortened V by 3 bases and J by 12 bases, and 6 bases separated the two germline ends. Germline loops: CDR1 SNHLY, CDR2 FYNNEI. This CDR3 has 10 amino acids. The full variable domain, its missing parts supplied by reference TRBV2 and TRBJ2-1, is EPEVTQTPSHQVTQMGQEVILRCVPISNHLYFYWYRQILGQKVEFLVSFYNNEISEKSEIFDDQFSVERPDGSNFTLKIRSTKLEDSAMYFCASSDHWQFFGPGTRLTVL.

The chain is built from TRBV7-2 and TRBJ1-2; TRBD1 matches at 10 bases. CDR1 is SGHTA and CDR2 is FQGNSA in the germline V gene. The CDR3 consists of 15 residues. After removal of 5 bases from V and 5 bases from J, the junction contained 8 bases not matched to a gene. CDR3 sequence reads: CASSPGTGVGYGYTF. CDR3 coding DNA: TGTGCCAGCAGCCCCGGGACAGGGGTGGGGTATGGCTACACCTTC. Looking up the rest from reference TRBV7-2 and TRBJ1-2 gives the full variable domain: GAGVSQSPSNKVTEKGKDVELRCDPISGHTALYWYRQSLGQGLEFLIYFQGNSAPDKSGLPSDRFSAERTGGSVSTLTIQRTQQEDSAVYLCASSPGTGVGYGYTFGSGTRLTVV.

The V call is TRBV6-5, the J call TRBJ1-2; no definite D call. V was clipped by 2 bases and J by 4 bases, with 11 bases between them. CDR1 and CDR2 from the germline V gene are MNHEY and SVGAGI. The CDR3 is 14 residues long. This chain's CDR3 is CASSYAHRLYGYTF. The CDR3 DNA is TGTGCCAGCAGTTACGCGCACAGACTCTATGGCTACACCTTC.

J is TRBJ1-2 and V is TRBV7-2; 7 nucleotides align to TRBD1. The CDR3 sequence is 13 residues long. The germline V gene encodes CDR1 SGHTA and CDR2 FQGNSA. J was trimmed by 3 bases and V by 6 bases; bases with no gene match: 4. CDR3 sequence: CASRTGPDYGYTF. The CDR3 DNA is TGTGCCAGCAGGACAGGGCCCGACTATGGCTACACCTTC. Based on the CDR3 plus reference TRBV7-2 and TRBJ1-2, the full variable domain is GAGVSQSPSNKVTEKGKDVELRCDPISGHTALYWYRQSLGQGLEFLIYFQGNSAPDKSGLPSDRFSAERTGGSVSTLTIQRTQQEDSAVYLCASRTGPDYGYTFGSGTRLTVV.

This clonotype turned up a few times. V usage is TRBV7-9 and J usage is TRBJ2-3, with TRBD2 as a possible D gene (6 bases). V was pared by 5 bases and J by 5 bases, with 20 bases between. The CDR3 totals 16 residues. Germline CDR1 is SEHNR and CDR2 is FQNEAQ (reference sequence). CDR3 in DNA: TGTGCCAGCAGCCCTGCCTTCGGGAGTAAGGGAGATACGCAGTATTTT. It specifies CASSPAFGSKGDTQYF.

A few counts support this clonotype. The V gene is TRBV7-2, the J gene TRBJ2-7; 12 nucleotides agree with TRBD2. Losses at the gene ends were 1 base for V and 2 bases for J; bases not matched to a gene: 9. Germline loops: CDR1 SGHTA, CDR2 FQGNSA. CDR3 length equals 18 residues. CDR3 coding DNA: TGTGCCAGCAGCTTAGTTTCCGCACTAGCGGGAGGAGCCTACGAGCAGTACTTC. This translates into CASSLVSALAGGAYEQYF.

The rearrangement links TRBV6-1 to TRBJ2-1, with D perhaps TRBD1 (6 bases). Germline CDR1 and CDR2: MNHNS and SASEGT. Deletions cut 0 bases from V and 1 base from J, with 13 bases between. The CDR3 sequence is 17 residues long. CDR3 nucleotides: TGTGCCAGCAGTGAAGCGCTTCCGGGACATTCCTACAATGAGCAGTTCTTC. Translating gives CASSEALPGHSYNEQFF.

The chain combines TRBV6-2 or TRBV6-3 with TRBJ1-6; D gene uncertain. CDR3 size: 14 residues. The germline V gene encodes CDR1 MNHEY and CDR2 SVGEGT. The ends were cut back, 0 bases at V and 7 bases at J, with 7 bases in the middle. CDR3 loop: CASSYSLGNSPLHF. In DNA, the CDR3 is TGTGCCAGCAGTTACTCCCTGGGAAATTCACCCCTCCACTTT.

This chain connects TRBV2 to TRBJ2-5, with TRBD1 identical over 7 bases. Germline-derived CDR1 and CDR2 are SNHLY and FYNNEI. The CDR3 is 17 amino acids. The V gene end was trimmed by 6 bases and the J gene end by 3 bases; junction bases not matched to a gene: 16. CDR3 coding DNA: TGTGCCAGCAGCCATAAAAGACAGGGTTCAGGGGAAGAGACCCAGTACTTC. Translating gives CASSHKRQGSGEETQYF. Drawing the rest from reference TRBV2 and TRBJ2-5, the complete variable domain is EPEVTQTPSHQVTQMGQEVILRCVPISNHLYFYWYRQILGQKVEFLVSFYNNEISEKSEIFDDQFSVERPDGSNFTLKIRSTKLEDSAMYFCASSHKRQGSGEETQYFGPGTRLLVL.

The chain uses TRBV19 and TRBJ1-1; D ambiguous. The ends were cut back, 6 bases at V and 3 bases at J, with 14 bases in the middle. The CDR3 loop spans 14 amino acids. Per germline, CDR1 LNHDA and CDR2 SQIVND (reference sequence). The CDR3 DNA sequence: TGTGCCAGTAGATCACCCTACTTGGACACTGAAGCTTTCTTT. This codes for CASRSPYLDTEAFF.

This clonotype was counted only a few times. This rearrangement joins TRBV5-1 to TRBJ1-1; D is uncertain. CDR1 is SGHRS, CDR2 YFSETQ, per germline. The CDR3 has 15 amino acids. Trimming removed 3 bases from V and 3 bases from J, with 15 bases in between. In DNA, the CDR3 is TGCGCCAGCAGCTCGAAACCCGGTTCGGACACTGAAGCTTTCTTT. It yields the protein CASSSKPGSDTEAFF.

This clonotype was detected a few times. The chain links TRBV6-6 to TRBJ2-7; a weak D match, TRBD1 (5 bases). The germline V and J ends were trimmed by 8 bases and 0 bases, with 17 bases remaining between them. The CDR3 covers 15 residues. The V gene's germline CDR1 is MNHNY and CDR2 SVGAGI (reference sequence). CDR3 DNA sequence: TGTGCCAGCCGCCCAACAGGTGAAGGCTCCTACGAGCAGTACTTC. Translation gives CASRPTGEGSYEQYF.

This clonotype has a handful of counts. The rearrangement links TRBV12-3 or TRBV12-4 to TRBJ2-5; D gene ambiguous. CDR3 length: 14 residues. V shed 6 bases and J shed 2 bases, with 13 bases lying between them. The CDR3 loop is CASSSQDRQETQYF. The CDR3 region has the DNA TGTGCCAGCAGCTCCCAAGACCGACAAGAGACCCAGTACTTC.

V usage is TRBV7-6 and J usage is TRBJ2-2, with D perhaps TRBD1 (5 bases). Per germline, CDR1 SGHVS and CDR2 FNYEAQ. Trimming took 5 bases from V and 4 from J, leaving 20 bases between them. This CDR3 region has 17 residues. CDR3 nucleotide sequence: TGTGCCAGCAGCCCGGACCGCCCAGGGTTCTTCACCGGGGAGCTGTTTTTT. This translates into CASSPDRPGFFTGELFF.

The chain joins TRBV5-6 to TRBJ2-5; D unclear. The V end lost 3 bases, the J end lost 3 bases, and 21 bases lay between the germline ends. In germline, CDR1 is SGHDT, CDR2 YYEEEE. The CDR3 contains 17 residues. The CDR3 DNA follows: TGTGCCAGCAGCTGGGTTTTGGGCAGTAGTCCCAAAGAGACCCAGTACTTC. Protein product: CASSWVLGSSPKETQYF.

The chain links TRBV2 to TRBJ2-2, with TRBD1 matching 9 bases. Per the germline V gene, CDR1 is SNHLY and CDR2 is FYNNEI. The CDR3 is 14 amino acids. V lost 8 bases to trimming and J lost 0 bases; unmatched junction nucleotides: 1. CDR3 region: CASDRGANTGELFF. The DNA of the CDR3 is TGTGCCAGCGACAGGGGGGCGAACACCGGGGAGCTGTTTTTT.

The J gene is TRBJ1-5, the V gene TRBV7-6; D not certain. Trimming stripped 5 bases from V and 7 bases from J, with 15 bases between. The CDR3 loop spans 14 amino acids. Germline CDR1 and CDR2: SGHVS and FNYEAQ. The CDR3 loop reads CASSPQEGWQPQHF. In DNA, the CDR3 is TGTGCCAGCAGCCCACAAGAGGGATGGCAGCCCCAGCATTTT.

This rearrangement joins TRBV7-9 to TRBJ2-7; D unresolved. Per germline, CDR1 SEHNR and CDR2 FQNEAQ (reference sequence). This CDR3 region has 14 residues. Trimming left V 2 bases short and J 6 bases short, with 14 bases between. For the CDR3, the DNA is TGTGCCAGCAGCTTATTCGGGCGGTCGCGCGAGCAGTACTTC. This gives the protein CASSLFGRSREQYF.

The chain is built from TRBV7-8 and TRBJ2-3; the match to TRBD1 covers 7 bases. V shed 6 bases and J 1 base; nucleotides not matched to a gene: 4. This CDR3 is 14 amino acids long. Germline V gene lookup returns CDR1 SGHVS and CDR2 FQNEAQ. In nucleotides, the CDR3 is TGTGCCAGCAGAGACAGGGTACGCACAGATACGCAGTATTTT. It translates to CASRDRVRTDTQYF. Using reference TRBV7-8 and TRBJ2-3 for the parts outside the CDR3, the full variable domain is GAGVSQSPRYKVAKRGQDVALRCDPISGHVSLFWYQQALGQGPEFLTYFQNEAQLDKSGLPSDRFFAERPEGSVSTLKIQRTQQEDSAVYLCASRDRVRTDTQYFGPGTRLTVL.

A note on this clonotype: Its ends do not fully match the called genes, so a read error is possible. The chain employs TRBV4-1 and TRBJ1-6; D call uncertain. CDR1 MGHRA and CDR2 YSYEKL come from the germline V gene. CDR3 length: 14 residues. The CDR3 coding sequence is TGTGCCAGCAGCCAAGAGAATCTGCTGGGGTCCCTCCACTTT. This encodes CASSQENLLGSLHF.

This sequence joins TRBV7-2 and TRBJ2-3, with TRBD2 matching 11 bases. The germline CDR1 and CDR2 sequences are SGHTA and FQGNSA. The CDR3 sequence is 13 residues long. The junction had 2 bases not matched to a gene; V was cut back by 4 bases and J by 8 bases. CDR3 region: CASSSSGGTTQYF. CDR3 nucleotide sequence: TGTGCCAGCAGCTCTAGCGGGGGGACTACGCAGTATTTT. Based on the CDR3 plus reference TRBV7-2 and TRBJ2-3, the full variable domain is GAGVSQSPSNKVTEKGKDVELRCDPISGHTALYWYRQSLGQGLEFLIYFQGNSAPDKSGLPSDRFSAERTGGSVSTLTIQRTQQEDSAVYLCASSSSGGTTQYFGPGTRLTVL.

The chain recombines TRBV6-2 or TRBV6-3 with TRBJ1-3; 7 nucleotides agree with TRBD1. Trimming removed 6 bases from V and 3 bases from J; junction bases left unmatched: 11. The V gene's germline CDR1 is MNHEY and CDR2 SVGEGT. The length of the CDR3 is 16 residues. CDR3 region: CASRAPGQRIGNTIYF. CDR3 coding DNA: TGTGCCAGCAGGGCGCCGGGACAGCGAATTGGAAACACCATATATTTT.

V usage is TRBV20-1 and J usage is TRBJ2-3; D is unresolved. Trimming left V 3 bases short and J 0 bases short, with 10 bases between. CDR1 is DFQATT, CDR2 SNEGSKA, per germline (reference sequence). There are 14 residues in the CDR3. The CDR3 reads CSASETSSTDTQYF. In DNA form, the CDR3 reads TGCAGTGCTAGCGAGACTTCTAGCACAGATACGCAGTATTTT.

This chain joins TRBV7-2 and TRBJ2-5; no clear D. The CDR3 runs 13 residues. The ends were cut back, 5 bases at V and 3 bases at J, with 10 bases in the middle. Germline assignment: CDR1 SGHTA and CDR2 FQGNSA. In nucleotides, the CDR3 is TGTGCCAGCAGCGGTTGGAGAGAAGAGACCCAGTACTTC. Translation gives CASSGWREETQYF. The variable domain in full, completed from reference TRBV7-2 and TRBJ2-5, reads GAGVSQSPSNKVTEKGKDVELRCDPISGHTALYWYRQSLGQGLEFLIYFQGNSAPDKSGLPSDRFSAERTGGSVSTLTIQRTQQEDSAVYLCASSGWREETQYFGPGTRLLVL.